The subject of this entry is one TCR beta chain. An end of the junction does not agree with germline; a read error may underlie this. This entry belongs to a study of blood T cells in healthy people across ages. Through a sample-barcoded 5' primer and a J-beta primer mix, a second PCR was run for roughly 6 to 11 cycles. TCRdb re-called the 5' RACE reads through MiXCR, storing one row per CDR3 protein. In the table there are about 680,000 distinct CDR3 sequences, roughly 50% of which are singletons. Germline CDR1 is LGHDT and CDR2 is YNNKEL (reference sequence). The CDR3 has 15 amino acids. The sequencing sample was made of blood. V is TRBV3-1 and J is TRBJ2-7; 10 bases match TRBD2. The source is a woman aged 55-75 years in good health. The CDR3 is CAGSQRLAGGYEQYF. The DNA for the CDR3 is TGTGCCGGCAGCCAACGGTTAGCGGGAGGTTACGAGCAGTACTTC.